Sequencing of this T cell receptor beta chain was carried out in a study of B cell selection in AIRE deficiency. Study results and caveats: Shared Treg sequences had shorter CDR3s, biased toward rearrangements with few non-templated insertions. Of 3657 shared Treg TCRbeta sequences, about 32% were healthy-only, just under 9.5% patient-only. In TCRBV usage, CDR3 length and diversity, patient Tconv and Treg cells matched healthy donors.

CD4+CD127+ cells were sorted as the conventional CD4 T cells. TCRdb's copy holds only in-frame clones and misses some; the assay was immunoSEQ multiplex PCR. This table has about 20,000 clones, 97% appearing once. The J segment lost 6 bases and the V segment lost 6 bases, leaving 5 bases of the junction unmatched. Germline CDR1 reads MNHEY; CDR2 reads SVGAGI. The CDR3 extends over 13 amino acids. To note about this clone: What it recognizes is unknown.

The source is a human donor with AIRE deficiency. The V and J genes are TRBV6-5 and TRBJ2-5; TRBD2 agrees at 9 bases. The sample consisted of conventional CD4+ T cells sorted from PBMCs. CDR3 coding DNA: TGTGCCAGCAGCTTAGGACTAGCGCAGACCCAGTACTTC. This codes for CASSLGLAQTQYF.